These 23 T cell receptor beta chains came from one sample sequenced in a study of shared clonotypes between healthy human individuals (dated by TCRdb to between 2020 and 2021). The method was the immunoSEQ multiplex PCR assay. As stored in TCRdb, this immuneACCESS dataset retains in-frame rearrangements with V and J assigned. A fraction of the clones does not appear; measured against another copy, unresolved V genes explain less than half of the discrepancy, and the remainder lacks a known reason. The table for this sample lists 2.5 million or so clones; approximately 90% of them were counted only once. Jointly, the top ten make up over 0.12% of the sample. The sequencing input was naive CD4+ T cells sorted from blood. Reading the label with the study, this specimen's cell subset or site is: CD45RA+ positively selected. Receptors were obtained from a man younger than 35 in good health.

This chain joins TRBV4-1 and TRBJ1-2; D is unclear. Germline values: CDR1 MGHRA, CDR2 YSYEKL. The CDR3 loop spans 14 amino acids. The V and J ends lost 0 bases and 8 bases respectively, with 13 bases between them. CDR3 amino acids: CASSQEAQKYGYTF. As DNA, the CDR3 is TGCGCCAGCAGCCAAGAGGCTCAAAAATACGGCTACACCTTC.

The chain has TRBV6-5 and TRBJ2-7; TRBD2 aligns across 8 bases. V shed 5 bases and J 3 bases; nucleotides not matched to a gene: 9. This CDR3 comprises 15 residues. The germline V gene has CDR1 MNHEY and CDR2 SVGAGI. For the CDR3, the DNA is TGTGCCAGCAGTAGCGGGAGACTAGTACTCTACGAGCAGTACTTC. Residues: CASSSGRLVLYEQYF.

This clone appeared a single time. V and J are TRBV18 and TRBJ2-3; weak D call: TRBD1 (5 bases). Germline CDR1 KGHSH, CDR2 LQKENI. Trimming left V 3 bases short and J 2 bases short, with 12 bases between. This CDR3 has 15 residues. The CDR3 loop is CASSPQTDFTDTQYF. In DNA, the CDR3 is TGTGCCAGCTCACCGCAGACAGACTTCACAGATACGCAGTATTTT.

The chain couples TRBV6-6 to TRBJ2-2; no clear D gene. Trimming stripped 10 bases from V and 3 bases from J, with 12 bases between. CDR1 is MNHNY, CDR2 SVGAGI, per germline (reference sequence). The CDR3 loop spans 13 amino acids. In nucleotides, the CDR3 is TGTGCCACCAAAAAGTCGGACACCGGGGAGCTGTTTTTT. Residues: CATKKSDTGELFF.

The rearrangement joins TRBV10-1 to TRBJ1-1; D is perhaps TRBD1 (5 bases). Germline assignment: CDR1 WNHNN and CDR2 SYGVQD (reference sequence). Trimming cost V 3 bases and J 3 bases, with 11 bases left between them. The CDR3 is 14 amino acids. The DNA for the CDR3 is TGCGCCAGCAGTGAAGAGGGGCGGGACACTGAAGCTTTCTTT. Amino acids: CASSEEGRDTEAFF.

V is TRBV10-1 and J is TRBJ1-4, with 7 bases that match TRBD1. CDR3 size: 16 residues. CDR1 and CDR2 (germline): WNHNN, SYGVQD (reference sequence). V dropped 6 bases and J dropped 8; count of bases not matched to a gene: 15. CDR3 residues: CASRTNTQGRKEKLFF. CDR3 bases: TGCGCCAGCAGGACTAACACACAGGGGAGAAAGGAAAAACTGTTTTTT.

The chain uses TRBV4-1 and TRBJ2-2, with 10 bases that match TRBD2. J was trimmed by 1 base and V by 1 base; bases with no gene match: 0. The CDR3 spans 16 residues. Germline CDR1 and CDR2: MGHRA and YSYEKL. The CDR3 DNA reads as TGCGCCAGCAGCCAAGGGACTAGCGGGAACACCGGGGAGCTGTTTTTT. Encoded protein: CASSQGTSGNTGELFF.

This CDR3 is CASSESVPSYNSPLHF. The CDR3, as DNA: TGTGCCAGCAGTGAATCAGTTCCCTCCTATAATTCACCCCTCCACTTT. This rearrangement joins TRBV6-1 to TRBJ1-6; unclear D gene. The germline V and J ends were trimmed by 2 bases and 0 bases, with 8 bases remaining between them. The CDR3 has 16 amino acids. Germline CDR1 reads MNHNS; CDR2 reads SASEGT.

V usage is TRBV5-1 and J usage is TRBJ1-5; D is uncertain. With 4 bases removed from V and 4 bases from J, the gap between germline ends came to 9 bases. This CDR3 contains 13 residues. Germline-derived CDR1 and CDR2 are SGHRS and YFSETQ. The chain's CDR3 is CASSEDPNQPQHF. DNA for the CDR3: TGCGCCAGCAGCGAGGACCCGAATCAGCCCCAGCATTTT.

This sequence joins TRBV11-3 and TRBJ2-7; 7 bases are shared with TRBD2. CDR3 length: 13 residues. With 8 bases clipped from V and 2 bases from J, the junction kept 6 bases outside the gene matches. In germline, CDR1 is SGHNT, CDR2 YENEEA. In nucleotides, the CDR3 is TGTGCCAGCTCACGGGGGGAGGCCTACGAGCAGTACTTC. Its translation is CASSRGEAYEQYF.

This clone was observed a few times. This same CDR3 is encoded by further DNA sequences in the sample. The chain uses TRBV30 and TRBJ2-7; D is uncertain. The CDR3 runs 11 residues. V lost 3 bases to trimming and J lost 0 bases, with 3 bases between them. The V gene's germline CDR1 is GTSNPN and CDR2 SVGIG (reference sequence). CDR3 in amino acids: CAWRDSYEQYF. In nucleotides, the CDR3 is TGTGCCTGGAGGGACTCCTACGAGCAGTACTTC.

The gene calls are TRBV18 and TRBJ1-6; D is uncertain. Trimming pared 5 bases from V and 14 bases from J, leaving 13 bases between. The CDR3 is 12 residues long. Germline V gives CDR1 KGHSH, CDR2 LQKENI. Here the CDR3 DNA reads TGTGCCAGCTCATTCGACCGGCTGGCCCTCCACTTT. It is translated as CASSFDRLALHF.

This CDR3 is CASSLTGLNEKLFF. CDR3 sequence (DNA): TGTGCCAGCAGCCTGACAGGGTTAAATGAAAAACTGTTTTTT. V and J are TRBV14 and TRBJ1-4, with 7 bases fitting TRBD1. This CDR3 has 14 residues. Trimming cost V 4 bases and J 5 bases; bases outside gene matches: 4. The germline CDR1 and CDR2 sequences are SGHDN and FVKESK.

This clone was observed a few times. V and J are TRBV9 and TRBJ1-1, with 11 bases lining up with TRBD1. The length of the CDR3 is 17 residues. After removal of 0 bases from V and 0 bases from J, the junction contained 4 bases not matched to a gene. Germline V gene sequence: CDR1 SGDLS, CDR2 YYNGEE. CDR3 region: CASSVVGQGVLNTEAFF. The DNA for the CDR3 is TGTGCCAGCAGCGTAGTGGGACAGGGGGTATTGAACACTGAAGCTTTCTTT. Based on the CDR3 plus reference TRBV9 and TRBJ1-1, the full variable domain is DSGVTQTPKHLITATGQRVTLRCSPRSGDLSVYWYQQSLDQGLQFLIQYYNGEERAKGNILERFSAQQFPDLHSELNLSSLELGDSALYFCASSVVGQGVLNTEAFFGQGTRLTVV.

The genes are TRBV30 and TRBJ1-2; D gene ambiguous. The CDR3 has 12 amino acids. Trimming removed 1 base from V and 5 bases from J, with 8 bases in between. CDR1 GTSNPN and CDR2 SVGIG come from the germline V gene (reference sequence). The DNA of the CDR3 is TGTGCCTGGAGTGCTTGGGAGTATGGCTACACCTTC. Protein sequence: CAWSAWEYGYTF.

The rearrangement links TRBV11-3 to TRBJ2-1; no firm D call. V shed 1 base and J shed 8 bases, with 3 bases lying between them. The CDR3 is made up of 11 amino acids. Germline loops: CDR1 SGHNT, CDR2 YENEEA. The CDR3 is CASSLVDEQFF. The CDR3 bases are TGTGCCAGCAGCTTAGTCGATGAGCAGTTCTTC.

The chain carries TRBV5-6 and TRBJ1-2, with a possible D match to TRBD1 (5 bases). Germline CDR1 is SGHDT and CDR2 is YYEEEE. Trimming took 0 bases from V and 12 from J, leaving 12 bases between them. The CDR3 consists of 12 residues. The CDR3 protein is CASSLAAGPDTF. DNA of the CDR3: TGTGCCAGCAGCTTGGCCGCGGGGCCTGACACCTTC.

The chain is built from TRBV30 and TRBJ2-1, with no clear D. The CDR3 length is 12 residues. The V end was cut by 8 bases, the J end by 3 bases, with 11 bases between. Germline-derived CDR1 and CDR2 are GTSNPN and SVGIG (reference sequence). The DNA for the CDR3 is TGTGCCGGACGGCAGAGCTACAATGAGCAGTTCTTC. Encoded protein: CAGRQSYNEQFF.

This chain joins TRBV9 and TRBJ1-1; TRBD1 matches 9 bases. This CDR3 contains 15 residues. V trimming: 2 bases; J trimming: 6 bases; junction bases outside the gene matches: 8. Per germline, CDR1 SGDLS and CDR2 YYNGEE. The CDR3 here is CASSVEQGASPEAFF. The DNA for the CDR3 is TGTGCCAGCAGCGTCGAACAGGGGGCAAGTCCTGAAGCTTTCTTT.

The chain employs TRBV19 and TRBJ1-5; possibly TRBD1 for D (5 bases). Germline CDR1 is LNHDA and CDR2 is SQIVND (reference sequence). This CDR3 spans 16 amino acids. V lost 4 bases and J lost 5, with 18 bases in between. For the CDR3, the DNA is TGTGCCAGTAGTACTACCGGGACCTTAAGCGATCAGCCCCAGCATTTT. Its protein product is CASSTTGTLSDQPQHF.

This sequence joins TRBV19 and TRBJ2-7; 8 nucleotides agree with TRBD1. Germline V CDR1 and CDR2: LNHDA, SQIVND (reference sequence). The CDR3 contains 15 residues. After removal of 5 bases from V and 2 bases from J, the junction contained 8 bases not matched to a gene. The CDR3 reads CASSPTGTGPYEQYF. The CDR3 DNA reads TGTGCCAGTAGTCCAACCGGGACAGGTCCCTACGAGCAGTACTTC.

This chain uses TRBV7-9 with TRBJ2-1, with D tentatively TRBD2 (5 bases). The CDR3 spans 15 residues. Germline-derived CDR1 and CDR2 are SEHNR and FQNEAQ (reference sequence). V lost 5 bases and J lost 0, with 11 bases in between. This CDR3 reads CASSGTRFSYNEQFF. In DNA, the CDR3 is TGTGCCAGCAGCGGAACTAGATTCTCCTACAATGAGCAGTTCTTC.

The rearrangement links TRBV5-1 to TRBJ1-2; perhaps TRBD1 as D (5 bases). Germline V gene lookup returns CDR1 SGHRS and CDR2 YFSETQ. CDR3 length: 16 amino acids. V was clipped by 0 bases and J by 4 bases, with 16 bases between them. CDR3 DNA: TGCGCCAGCAGCTTGGGTTCCGGGGCGCGGGGCTATGGCTACACCTTC. It specifies CASSLGSGARGYGYTF.